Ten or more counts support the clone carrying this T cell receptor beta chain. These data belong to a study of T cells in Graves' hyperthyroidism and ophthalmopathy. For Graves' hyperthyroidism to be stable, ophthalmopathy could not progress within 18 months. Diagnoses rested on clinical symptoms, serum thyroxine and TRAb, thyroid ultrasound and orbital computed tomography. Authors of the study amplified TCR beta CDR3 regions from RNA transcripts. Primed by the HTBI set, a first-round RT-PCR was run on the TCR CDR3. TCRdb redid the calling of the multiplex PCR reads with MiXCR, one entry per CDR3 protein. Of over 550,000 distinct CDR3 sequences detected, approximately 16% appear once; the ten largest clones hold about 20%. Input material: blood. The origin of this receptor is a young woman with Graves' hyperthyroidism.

CDR3 protein: CASSLASRAEQFF. The CDR3 nucleotides read TGTGCCAGCAGCTTAGCGTCCAGGGCTGAGCAGTTCTTC. V gene TRBV7-2 combines with J gene TRBJ2-1; tentatively, D is TRBD1 (5 bases). The germline V gene has CDR1 SGHTA and CDR2 FQGNSA. V shed 0 bases and J shed 9 bases, with 9 bases lying between them. The CDR3 runs 13 residues.